These T cell receptor beta chains were read from a single sample in a study of shared clonotypes between healthy human individuals. Assay used: immunoSEQ multiplex PCR; TCRdb lists only in-frame clones, some missing. Among 650,000 to 750,000 clones listed, less than 80% were seen once. The sequenced sample consisted of memory CD4+ T cells sorted from blood. Receptor source: a woman aged 30 to 39 in good health. The CDR3 runs from the conserved cysteine through the conserved F or W. A D gene is named only where the DNA matches it firmly. Not all rows give a size; the values are once, few, many and, for expanded clones, a class.

>TRBD2|-|TRBV5-1|TRBJ2-2
CASSFTSGSVTGELFF
TGCGCCAGCAGCTTTACTAGCGGGAGTGTCACCGGGGAGCTGTTTTTT
>-|-|TRBV18|TRBJ1-3
CASSPTRQSGGNTIYF
TGTGCCAGCTCACCAACCAGACAGTCGGGTGGAAACACCATATATTTT
>TRBD2|once|TRBV7-9|TRBJ2-1
CASSLRNSGGSYNEQFF
TGTGCCAGCAGCTTAAGAAATAGCGGGGGCTCCTACAATGAGCAGTTCTTC
>TRBD2|-|TRBV27|TRBJ2-5
CASSPSPPKRVNGGVGETQYF
TGTGCCAGCAGTCCCTCCCCCCCTAAACGGGTCAACGGGGGGGTCGGAGAGACCCAGTACTTC
>TRBD1|once|TRBV27|TRBJ2-7
CASSSRQGYEQYF
TGTGCCAGCAGTTCCCGACAGGGCTACGAGCAGTACTTC
>TRBD1|-|TRBV2|TRBJ1-4
CASSQDREPTNEKLFF
TGTGCCAGCAGTCAGGACAGGGAGCCTACTAATGAAAAACTGTTTTTT
>-|-|TRBV19|TRBJ1-5
CASSILGNQPQHF
TGTGCCAGTAGTATCCTAGGCAATCAGCCCCAGCATTTT
>-|-|TRBV28|TRBJ2-1
CASSGGDIHEQFF
TGTGCCAGCAGTGGGGGGGACATCCATGAGCAGTTCTTC
>TRBD1|-|TRBV11-2|TRBJ2-7
CASSLRQGAGEQYF
TGTGCCAGCAGCTTAAGGCAGGGGGCGGGGGAGCAGTACTTC
>-|-|TRBV5-1|TRBJ2-7
CASSLGGPGTYEQYF
TGCGCCAGCAGCTTGGGGGGCCCAGGAACCTACGAGCAGTACTTC
>-|few|TRBV4-1|TRBJ1-4
CASTSLGTLDEKLFF
TGCGCCAGCACCTCGCTGGGGACCCTTGATGAAAAACTGTTTTTT